This TCR beta chain was obtained from a study of T-cell memory formation after mild COVID-19. About the study: TCR clusters largely stayed donor specific. Study findings and constraints: Later expanders leaned toward CD4+, whereas clones contracting from day 15 to 85 were balanced CD4/CD8. The study found contracting CD4+ clones mainly in CM and EM and contracting CD8+ clones in EMRA.

With regard to this clonotype: Its antigen is not identified.

UMIs and sample barcodes were carried by the TCR alpha and TCR beta cDNA libraries that 5'RACE produced using constant-segment primers. TCRdb called the 5' RACE reads again in MiXCR, with one record for every CDR3 protein. The table shows 180,000 or so distinct CDR3 sequences, with roughly 12% occurring only once. Between the trimmed V and J ends, which lost 7 bases and 9 bases, there was a span of 13 bases. This CDR3 comprises 12 residues. CDR1 is SNHLY, CDR2 FYNNEI, per germline. The rearrangement joins TRBV2 to TRBJ2-4, with D unresolved. This clonotype originated in a man aged 18-30 years who had mild COVID-19 (a few samples of this study predate the infection). Cell type and time point are not known. Sequencing was carried out using PBMCs or a T cell subset sorted from them (not recorded which). CDR3 coding DNA: TGTGCCAGCAACACACCAGGTCTCATTCAGTACTTC. It codes for CASNTPGLIQYF.